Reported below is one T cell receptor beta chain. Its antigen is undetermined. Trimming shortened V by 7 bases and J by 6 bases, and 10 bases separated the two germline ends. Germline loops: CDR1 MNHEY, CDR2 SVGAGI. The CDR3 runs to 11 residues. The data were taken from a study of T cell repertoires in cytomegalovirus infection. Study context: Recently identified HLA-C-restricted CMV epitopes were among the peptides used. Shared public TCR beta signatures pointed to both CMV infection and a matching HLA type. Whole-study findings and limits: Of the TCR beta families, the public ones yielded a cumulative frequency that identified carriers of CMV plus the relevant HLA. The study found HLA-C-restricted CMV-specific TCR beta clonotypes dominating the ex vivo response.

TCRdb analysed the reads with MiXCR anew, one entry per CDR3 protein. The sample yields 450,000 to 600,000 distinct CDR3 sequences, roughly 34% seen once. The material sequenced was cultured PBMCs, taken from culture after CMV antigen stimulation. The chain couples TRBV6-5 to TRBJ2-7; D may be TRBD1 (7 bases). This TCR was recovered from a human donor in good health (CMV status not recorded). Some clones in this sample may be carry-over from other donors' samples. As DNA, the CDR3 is TGTGCCAGCACCCAGGGGGGCGAGCAGTACTTC. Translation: CASTQGGEQYF.